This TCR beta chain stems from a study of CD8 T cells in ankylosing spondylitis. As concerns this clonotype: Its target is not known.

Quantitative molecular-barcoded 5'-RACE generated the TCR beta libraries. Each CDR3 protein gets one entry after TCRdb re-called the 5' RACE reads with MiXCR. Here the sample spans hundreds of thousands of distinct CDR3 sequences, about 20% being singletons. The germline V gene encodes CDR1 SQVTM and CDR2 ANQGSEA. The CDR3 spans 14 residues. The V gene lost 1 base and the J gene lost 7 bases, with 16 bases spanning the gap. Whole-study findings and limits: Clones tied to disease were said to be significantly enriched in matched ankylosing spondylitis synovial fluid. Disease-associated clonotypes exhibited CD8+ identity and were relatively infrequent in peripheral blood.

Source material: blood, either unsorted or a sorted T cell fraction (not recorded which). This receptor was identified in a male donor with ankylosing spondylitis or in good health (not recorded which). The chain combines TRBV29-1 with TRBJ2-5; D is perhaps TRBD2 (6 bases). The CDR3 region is CSVEGAGPPGTQYF. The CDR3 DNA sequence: TGCAGCGTTGAAGGCGCGGGGCCGCCCGGGACCCAGTACTTC.